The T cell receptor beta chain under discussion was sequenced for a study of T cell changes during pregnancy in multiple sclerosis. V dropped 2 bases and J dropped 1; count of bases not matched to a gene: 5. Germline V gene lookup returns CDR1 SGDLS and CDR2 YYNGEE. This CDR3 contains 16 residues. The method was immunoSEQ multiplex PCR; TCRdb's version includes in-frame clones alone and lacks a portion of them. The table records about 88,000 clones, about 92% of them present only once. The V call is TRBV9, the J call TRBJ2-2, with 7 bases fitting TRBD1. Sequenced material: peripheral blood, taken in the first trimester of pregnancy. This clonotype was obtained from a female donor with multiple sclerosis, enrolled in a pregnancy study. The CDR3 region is CASSVDREKNTGELFF. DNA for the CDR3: TGTGCCAGCAGCGTCGACAGGGAGAAGAACACCGGGGAGCTGTTTTTT.